The entry below describes one T cell receptor (beta chain). This table comes from immunoSEQ multiplex PCR, and its TCRdb copy is limited to in-frame clones, with some not included. The data contain about 190,000 clones, around four fifths of them singletons. The sample belongs to a study of blood T cell repertoires in COVID-19. This CDR3 comprises 14 residues. Germline assignment: CDR1 KGHSH and CDR2 LQKENI. Unmatched junction bases numbered 2, after V lost 3 bases and J lost 8 bases. This chain connects TRBV18 to TRBJ2-1; TRBD2 matches 12 bases. The material sequenced was peripheral blood. The clonotype originates from a woman older than 75 with active or convalescent COVID-19. The CDR3 region is CASSPRTSGDEQFF. CDR3 bases: TGTGCCAGCTCACCCCGGACTAGCGGGGATGAGCAGTTCTTC.